The 29 T cell receptor beta chains reported below all come from one sample, sequenced in a study of T cells in Graves' hyperthyroidism and ophthalmopathy. TCR beta CDR3 regions were amplified from RNA. TCR CDR3 underwent first-round RT-PCR with the HTBI primer set. From the multiplex PCR reads, TCRdb called clonotypes with MiXCR, one entry per CDR3 protein. The sample lists about half a million distinct CDR3 sequences, approximately 24% seen once, with over 9% in the top ten. The sequencing sample was made of blood. The receptors shown here come from a woman under 40 with Graves' ophthalmopathy.

The table lists this clonotype with many counts. This chain connects TRBV6-1 to TRBJ1-3; tentative D call: TRBD1 (6 bases). The CDR3 is 15 residues long. Germline assignment: CDR1 MNHNS and CDR2 SASEGT. Trimming left V 3 bases short and J 0 bases short, with 9 bases between. CDR3 in amino acids: CASSEDSSSGNTIYF. CDR3 in DNA: TGTGCCAGCAGTGAGGACAGCAGCTCTGGAAACACCATATATTTT.

This clonotype has a handful of counts. A much more abundant neighbour one base away suggests this may be a read error. This chain uses TRBV7-3 with TRBJ2-5; D is ambiguous. From germline, CDR1 is SGHTA and CDR2 FQGTGA. The CDR3 is 11 residues long. This chain's CDR3 is CASSYKETKYF. The CDR3 DNA reads TGTGCCAGCAGCTACAAAGAGACCAAGTACTTC.

Ten or more counts support this clonotype. The V and J genes are TRBV30 and TRBJ1-1; D remains ambiguous. The V end lost 3 bases, the J end lost 8 bases, and 10 bases lay between the germline ends. Germline CDR1 and CDR2: GTSNPN and SVGIG (reference sequence). CDR3 size: 11 residues. CDR3 DNA: TGTGCCTGGAGGGGCCTGGTGGAAGCTTTCTTT. Its translation is CAWRGLVEAFF.

This clonotype was seen just once. The chain recombines TRBV20-1 with TRBJ2-5; D is unresolved. The germline gives CDR1 DFQATT, CDR2 SNEGSKA (reference sequence). The CDR3 contains 14 residues. The V and J ends lost 1 base and 1 base respectively, with 10 bases between them. CDR3 bases: TGCAGTGCTAGAGGGTTTTCCGTCCAAGAGACCCAGTACTTC. Translated, it gives CSARGFSVQETQYF.

The rearrangement joins TRBV6-2 or TRBV6-3 to TRBJ2-2; 9 bases map to TRBD2. The CDR3 loop spans 14 amino acids. The trim removed 8 bases at V and 5 bases at J, leaving 6 bases unmatched. CDR1 MNHEY and CDR2 SVGEGT come from the germline V gene. The CDR3 nucleotides are TGTGCCAGCGGCGCCCTAGCGGGGACCGGGGAGCTGTTTTTT. Translation: CASGALAGTGELFF.

The V and J genes are TRBV10-3 and TRBJ1-2; D is perhaps TRBD1 (6 bases). The CDR3 consists of 16 residues. The V end was cut by 3 bases, the J end by 10 bases, with 24 bases between. From germline, CDR1 is ENHRY and CDR2 SYGVKD. CDR3 region: CAISDLRGGGRESYTF. For the CDR3, the DNA is TGTGCCATCAGTGACCTCCGGGGAGGGGGGCGCGAGTCCTACACCTTC.

The genes are TRBV20-1 and TRBJ1-2; 9 bases line up with TRBD1. Germline V gene sequence: CDR1 DFQATT, CDR2 SNEGSKA (reference sequence). V lost 4 bases and J lost 6; bases outside the gene matches: 9. The CDR3 length is 14 residues. The CDR3 nucleotides read TGCAGTGCTACCGGGGACAGGGAGGCCGATGGCTACACCTTC. Translation gives CSATGDREADGYTF.

This clonotype appeared a few times. Given a much more abundant clone one base away, this may be a read error. The J gene is TRBJ2-7, the V gene TRBV6-2 or TRBV6-3; D unresolved. V was pared by 6 bases and J by 0 bases, with 12 bases between. Germline lookup yields CDR1 MNHEY and CDR2 SVGEGT. This CDR3 is built from 14 residues. CDR3 region: CASRYQVLSYEQYV. The CDR3 coding sequence is TGTGCCAGCAGATACCAGGTCCTCTCCTACGAGCAGTACGTC.

This clonotype was counted ten times or more. The chain uses TRBV4-3 and TRBJ1-1, with D hard to call. The germline gives CDR1 LGHNA, CDR2 YSLEER. The CDR3 spans 15 residues. Trimming shortened V by 4 bases and J by 0 bases, and 12 bases separated the two germline ends. As DNA, the CDR3 is TGCGCCAGCAGCCCTCGAGCCGATTTGAACACTGAAGCTTTCTTT. Encoded protein: CASSPRADLNTEAFF.

This clonotype was counted ten times or more. The rearrangement uses TRBV6-5 and TRBJ1-2; D is unresolved. In germline, CDR1 is MNHEY, CDR2 SVGAGI. This CDR3 comprises 16 residues. V lost 0 bases and J lost 7, with 18 bases in between. CDR3 loop: CASSYSRALGSSGYTF. In nucleotides, the CDR3 is TGTGCCAGCAGTTACTCAAGGGCCCTTGGGTCTAGTGGCTACACCTTC.

This clonotype was observed a few times. The chain links TRBV12-3 or TRBV12-4 to TRBJ1-2; D is perhaps TRBD1 (5 bases). Trimming left V 7 bases short and J 0 bases short, with 21 bases between. The CDR3 runs 17 residues. The CDR3 loop reads CASTISPLGDANYGYTF. The CDR3 DNA is TGTGCCAGCACCATTTCCCCGTTAGGGGATGCTAACTATGGCTACACCTTC.

This clonotype was seen many times. The CDR3 nucleotides are TGTGCCAGCAGTTTATCGGCAGCTACAGGGGTCCCTTTCTACGAGCAGTACTTC. Its translation is CASSLSAATGVPFYEQYF. This chain joins TRBV27 and TRBJ2-7; 7 nucleotides line up with TRBD1. J gave up 3 bases and V 0 bases, and 14 bases lay outside the gene matches. This CDR3 region has 18 residues. The germline gives CDR1 MNHEY, CDR2 SMNVEV (reference sequence).

The table lists this clonotype with many counts. The gene calls are TRBV28 and TRBJ2-5; tentatively, D is TRBD2 (6 bases). Trimming took 3 bases from V and 0 from J, leaving 14 bases between them. This CDR3 region has 16 residues. Germline values: CDR1 MDHEN, CDR2 SYDVKM. CDR3 DNA: TGTGCCAGCAGTTTGGCTAGCGAAGATTACCAAGAGACCCAGTACTTC. Its protein is CASSLASEDYQETQYF.

The chain employs TRBV20-1 and TRBJ2-7; 14 positions match TRBD2. This CDR3 spans 15 amino acids. CDR1 DFQATT and CDR2 SNEGSKA come from the germline V gene (reference sequence). Germline trimming cut 5 bases from V and 7 bases from J; bases unmatched to any gene: 10. The DNA of the CDR3 is TGCAGTGCTTGGACTAGCGGGAGGACCTTTGGAGAGCAGTACTTC. It specifies CSAWTSGRTFGEQYF.

This clonotype occurred many times. The chain employs TRBV7-8 and TRBJ2-7; 7 positions match TRBD1. Germline-derived CDR1 and CDR2 are SGHVS and FQNEAQ. Unmatched junction bases numbered 10, after V lost 5 bases and J lost 3 bases. CDR3 size: 15 residues. CDR3 protein: CASSHGSGTDYEQYF. In nucleotides, the CDR3 is TGTGCCAGCAGCCACGGGTCCGGGACAGACTACGAGCAGTACTTC. The full variable domain, in which reference TRBV7-8 and TRBJ2-7 provide the parts outside the CDR3, is GAGVSQSPRYKVAKRGQDVALRCDPISGHVSLFWYQQALGQGPEFLTYFQNEAQLDKSGLPSDRFFAERPEGSVSTLKIQRTQQEDSAVYLCASSHGSGTDYEQYFGPGTRLTVT.

The chain combines TRBV20-1 with TRBJ1-2; D uncertain. Germline loops: CDR1 DFQATT, CDR2 SNEGSKA (reference sequence). V lost 3 bases and J 0 bases, leaving 14 bases between the germline ends. The CDR3 has 15 residues. The CDR3 is CSASHPGRANYGYTF. The CDR3 DNA follows: TGCAGTGCTAGCCACCCGGGTAGGGCTAACTATGGCTACACCTTC.

CDR3 amino acids: CASSAGQVNQPQHF. The CDR3 DNA sequence: TGTGCCAGCAGCGCGGGACAGGTTAATCAGCCCCAGCATTTT. The chain joins TRBV7-9 to TRBJ1-5, with TRBD1 identical over 8 bases. CDR1 SEHNR and CDR2 FQNEAQ come from the germline V gene (reference sequence). Unmatched junction bases numbered 4, after V lost 5 bases and J lost 4 bases. The length of the CDR3 is 14 residues.

The chain combines TRBV11-2 with TRBJ2-1; tentatively, D is TRBD2 (6 bases). Trimming took 4 bases from V and 7 from J, leaving 14 bases between them. CDR1 is SGHAT and CDR2 is FQNNGV in the germline V gene. CDR3 size: 14 residues. The DNA of the CDR3 is TGTGCCAGCAGCTATGCGGCGGGGAGGAATGAGCAGTTCTTC. This encodes CASSYAAGRNEQFF.

The CDR3 region is CASSFSGGVNEQYF. In DNA form, the CDR3 reads TGTGCCAGCAGCTTTAGCGGGGGGGTTAACGAGCAGTACTTC. The chain carries TRBV7-2 and TRBJ2-7, with 11 bases fitting TRBD2. The CDR3 loop spans 14 amino acids. Germline V CDR1 and CDR2: SGHTA, FQGNSA. Trimming took 3 bases from V and 5 from J; bases not matched to a gene: 3.

This rearrangement joins TRBV2 to TRBJ1-6; a possible D gene is TRBD1 (5 bases). The CDR3 is 15 amino acids. Looked up from germline, CDR1 is SNHLY and CDR2 is FYNNEI. Deletions cut 8 bases from V and 3 bases from J, with 14 bases between. CDR3 region: CASLGGLIYNSPLHF. The CDR3, as DNA: TGTGCCAGCCTCGGGGGGTTGATCTATAATTCACCCCTCCACTTT.

This clonotype was recorded at least ten times. The chain combines TRBV7-2 with TRBJ2-5; 7 bases agree with TRBD2. V lost 5 bases to trimming and J lost 3 bases; unmatched junction nucleotides: 6. The CDR3 is 14 amino acids. In germline, CDR1 is SGHTA, CDR2 FQGNSA. CDR3 residues: CASSHGGRKETQYF. In DNA, the CDR3 is TGTGCCAGCAGCCACGGGGGGAGGAAAGAGACCCAGTACTTC.

The V call is TRBV2, the J call TRBJ1-1; no clear D. V lost 8 bases and J 1 base, leaving 11 bases between the germline ends. Germline V gene lookup returns CDR1 SNHLY and CDR2 FYNNEI. The CDR3 has 13 residues. CDR3 in amino acids: CASAEQSNTEAFF. CDR3 sequence (DNA): TGTGCCAGCGCGGAACAGTCGAACACTGAAGCTTTCTTT.

This clonotype was counted ten times or more. The chain couples TRBV27 to TRBJ1-2, with 9 bases fitting TRBD1. The CDR3 loop spans 16 amino acids. Losses at the gene ends were 6 bases for V and 4 bases for J; bases not matched to a gene: 12. Germline values: CDR1 MNHEY, CDR2 SMNVEV (reference sequence). The CDR3 DNA reads as TGTGCCAGCAGCCCTCTACGGGACAGGGATTTCTATGGCTACACCTTC. Translating gives CASSPLRDRDFYGYTF.

The chain couples TRBV12-3 or TRBV12-4 to TRBJ2-3; 8 nucleotides line up with TRBD1. After removal of 8 bases from V and 1 base from J, the junction contained 14 bases not matched to a gene. CDR3 length: 17 residues. The CDR3 region is CASSPPRQGPRTDTQYF. CDR3 DNA sequence: TGTGCCAGCTCACCACCGAGACAGGGGCCCCGCACAGATACGCAGTATTTT.

This sequence joins TRBV14 and TRBJ2-7, with 9 bases fitting TRBD1. This CDR3 contains 13 residues. The germline V gene has CDR1 SGHDN and CDR2 FVKESK. V gave up 11 bases and J gave up 4 bases; unmatched junction bases: 9. CDR3 amino acids: CAWSPDRGYEQYF. In DNA form, the CDR3 reads TGTGCCTGGAGCCCGGACAGGGGTTACGAGCAGTACTTC.

This clonotype was counted only a few times. V is TRBV11-2 and J is TRBJ2-7; the match to TRBD2 covers 7 bases. This CDR3 spans 14 amino acids. V was clipped by 5 bases and J by 6 bases; unmatched bases: 10. In germline, CDR1 is SGHAT, CDR2 FQNNGV. CDR3 residues: CASSQQRLAVEQYF. The CDR3 nucleotides are TGTGCCAGCAGCCAACAAAGACTAGCCGTCGAGCAGTACTTC.

This clonotype has only a few counts. The rearrangement uses TRBV12-3 or TRBV12-4 and TRBJ2-2; D remains ambiguous. CDR3 size: 16 residues. Deletions cut 6 bases from V and 6 bases from J, with 20 bases between. The CDR3 reads CASSYLLELEPGELFF. The CDR3 DNA reads TGTGCCAGCAGCTACCTGCTAGAATTGGAACCCGGGGAGCTGTTTTTT.

On this clonotype itself: This may be a read error, as it is one base from a much larger clone. This chain uses TRBV11-3 with TRBJ2-5, with D perhaps being TRBD1 or TRBD2 (5 bases each). The CDR3 totals 12 residues. The V gene's germline CDR1 is SGHNT and CDR2 YENEEA. The CDR3 reads CASSLGDETRYF. The CDR3 coding sequence is TGTGCCAGCAGCTTAGGGGACGAGACCCGGTACTTC.

This clonotype was picked up many times. DNA for the CDR3: TGTGCCAGCAGTTCTGCGGTTTTAGAGTCGGACAGGCCCTACGAGCAGTACTTC. Its translation: CASSSAVLESDRPYEQYF. The rearrangement links TRBV27 to TRBJ2-7; 7 bases map to TRBD1. Germline V gene data show CDR1 as MNHEY and CDR2 as SMNVEV (reference sequence). Unmatched junction bases numbered 17, after V lost 4 bases and J lost 2 bases. The CDR3 spans 18 residues.